Given below is one T cell receptor (beta chain) in context. This clonotype was observed at least ten times. Its target antigen remains unknown. No base-level quality is on record; no much larger clone is a single base apart. The sample comes from a study of human T cells and chemical hapten exposure (dated by TCRdb to the early 2020s). For the study in its entirety: For sensitization, 2% DPC in acetone was applied to a 2 cm by 2 cm area of upper inner arm skin. Patch testing was done on the upper back using Finn chambers containing 0.01% DPC, and results were scored after 6 days according to International Contact Dermatitis Research Group standards. Most of the patients in the cohort were female, and the cohort covered alopecia areata with under or over 50% scalp involvement, alopecia totalis and alopecia universalis. The study tracked peripheral blood TCR repertoire changes in vivo during primary and secondary sensitization to the hapten diphenylcyclopropenone (DPC) in alopecia patients. Blood samples were taken from patients before sensitization (week 0) and then at 2, 6 and about 24 weeks after DPC sensitization. Weekly therapeutic DPC doses were additionally applied to the scalp of patients throughout the roughly 22-week study period. Nearly 30 alopecia patients gave blood for TCR sequencing at one to four time points (pre-sensitization, 2, 6 and 24 weeks). Libraries were combined into a pool for sequencing, and differences in TCR yield between samples came mainly from small differences in library volumes within the pool.

Unmatched junction bases come to 9, with V trimmed by 2 bases and J by 7 bases. CDR1 and CDR2, looked up from the germline V gene, are SNHLY and FYNNEI. There are 16 amino acids in the CDR3, from cysteine to phenylalanine inclusive. The DNA shown is the 48-base CDR3, in frame from base 1. On the study overall, not on this receptor specifically: Because every patient had alopecia, a presumed autoimmune disease, the patients' immune response might differ from that of healthy individuals. After repeated subsampling, changes were observed in the strength of the expansion versus patch-test correlation and in the threshold at which the correlation became significant. Expanded TCRs formed significantly more large CDR3 similarity clusters than pre-sensitization or healthy control sets, consistent with antigen-driven responses. Patch test score was positively correlated with the number of PT1 expanded TCRs, with significance at thresholds 8, 16 and 32 but not at 4. The number of TCRs above 1 in 1000 frequency did not change with DPC sensitization; there was no evidence of global repertoire structure alterations.

Preparation of the library involved RACE. Sequencing used a NextSeq 500. Library preparation attached unique molecular identifiers to individual cDNA molecules for quantitative, reproducible TCR counting. Each blood RNA sample was used to sequence both TCR alpha and TCR beta chains. The study's processing was this. Samples had a median of about 90,000 TCRs, with a range from roughly 23,224 to 700,000. V, J and CDR3 annotation of the TCR reads was carried out using the Decombinator software suite. For PS versus PT1 abundance plots, all samples were subsampled to the same number of TCRs (28,000). Expanded TCRs were defined as absent before sensitization and observed at least eight times at the 2-week time point. In TCRdb, the public reads were trimmed at Q25 with fastp and aligned with MiXCR, with productive beta chains retained. Entries that share a CDR3 protein sequence are merged under the most common genes and DNA. For this entry, the V and J calls and clone size follow TCRdb and not the study's own pipeline. For this sample there are 350,000 to 400,000 distinct CDR3 sequences; nearly 6.5% appear just once. The ten largest make up about 5% of the sample.

What the time point label conveys for this sample: patch test 2, 6 weeks after DPC sensitization. According to the study, the label for this sample's treatment or condition signals: therapeutic diphenylcyclopropenone sensitization with weekly scalp DPC. Blood at each patch-test visit was drawn before the patch test was applied. Patients were eligible if aged 18 to 70, diagnosed with alopecia and judged suitable for DPC therapy, and pregnant patients were excluded. Total RNA was extracted from unfractionated whole blood that had been collected in Tempus Blood RNA tubes. Sample: whole blood, taken in connection with sensitization to the hapten diphenylcyclopropenone (DPC). This sequence uses TRBV2 and TRBJ1-5, with 9 bases in between that match TRBD1. This sequence originates from a woman aged 18 to 35 with alopecia areata. Some clones in this sample may be carry-over from other donors' samples. The CDR3 loop reads CASSEIGGQGDQPQHF. The nucleotide sequence reads as follows: TGTGCCAGCAGTGAAATCGGGGGACAGGGTGACCAGCCCCAGCATTTT. The full variable domain, with segments outside the CDR3 supplied by the reference TRBV2 and TRBJ1-5 proteins, appears as EPEVTQTPSHQVTQMGQEVILRCVPISNHLYFYWYRQILGQKVEFLVSFYNNEISEKSEIFDDQFSVERPDGSNFTLKIRSTKLEDSAMYFCASSEIGGQGDQPQHFGDGTRLSIL.